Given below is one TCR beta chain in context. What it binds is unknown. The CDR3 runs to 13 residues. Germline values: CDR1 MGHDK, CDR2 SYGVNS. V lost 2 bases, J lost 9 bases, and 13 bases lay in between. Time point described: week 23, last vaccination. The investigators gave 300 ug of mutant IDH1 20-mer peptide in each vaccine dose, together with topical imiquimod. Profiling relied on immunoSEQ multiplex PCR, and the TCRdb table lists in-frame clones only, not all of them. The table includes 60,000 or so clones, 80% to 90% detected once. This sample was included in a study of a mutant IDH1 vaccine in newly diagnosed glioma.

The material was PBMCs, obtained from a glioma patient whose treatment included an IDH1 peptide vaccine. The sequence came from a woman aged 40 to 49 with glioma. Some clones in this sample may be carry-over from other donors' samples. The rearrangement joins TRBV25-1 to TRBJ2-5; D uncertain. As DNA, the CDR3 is TGTGCCAGCAGTGAAGTGGGCTTAGTGGCCCAGTACTTC. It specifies CASSEVGLVAQYF.